This T cell receptor (beta chain) was identified in a study of shared clonotypes between healthy human individuals. Germline values: CDR1 SGHTA, CDR2 FQGNSA. This CDR3 comprises 12 residues. V lost 4 bases, J lost 5 bases, and 9 bases lay in between. This clone has a single count. Its antigen is unidentified. Regarding the study as a whole: Clonotype sharing among donors, it was expected, would be affected by sequencing depth.

Some clones are missing from TCRdb's copy, which holds only in-frame ones; the method was immunoSEQ multiplex PCR. The data show millions of clones, 95% seen once. This chain joins TRBV7-2 and TRBJ2-7; no clear D gene. The sequence derives from a young man in good health. The sample consisted of naive CD4+ T cells sorted from blood. Subset in this sample: CD45RA+ positively selected. Here the CDR3 reads CASSSPPNEQYF. The CDR3 region has the DNA TGTGCCAGCAGCTCACCCCCTAACGAGCAGTACTTC.